This TCR beta chain was identified in a study of beta chain features in type 1 diabetes. In the study overall: Cells sorted and examined across all samples totaled 85 million to 110 million. Broader study findings: Across all four CD4+ subsets, people with type 1 diabetes showed modestly shorter TCRB CDR3s.

Germline V gives CDR1 SGDLS, CDR2 YYNGEE. V was shortened by 3 bases and J by 5 bases, with 15 bases between the two germline ends. The CDR3 is 15 residues long. Purity exceeding 95% was reached by all sorted populations. A remark on this clone: Its antigen is unknown.

The entirety of the isolated RNA underwent reverse transcription, so expressed TCRB transcripts were sequenced. This table comes from immunoSEQ multiplex PCR, and its TCRdb copy is limited to in-frame clones, with some not included. The table shows around 250,000 clones, with roughly 22% occurring only once. Specimen: naive CD4+ T cells from blood. The J gene is TRBJ2-1, the V gene TRBV9, with D possibly TRBD2 on 6 matching bases. The receptor was derived from a woman between 35 and 50 years old with type 1 diabetes. As DNA, the CDR3 is TGTGCCAGCAGCGCATCCGGGACTGGAGACAATGAGCAGTTCTTC. Translation gives CASSASGTGDNEQFF.